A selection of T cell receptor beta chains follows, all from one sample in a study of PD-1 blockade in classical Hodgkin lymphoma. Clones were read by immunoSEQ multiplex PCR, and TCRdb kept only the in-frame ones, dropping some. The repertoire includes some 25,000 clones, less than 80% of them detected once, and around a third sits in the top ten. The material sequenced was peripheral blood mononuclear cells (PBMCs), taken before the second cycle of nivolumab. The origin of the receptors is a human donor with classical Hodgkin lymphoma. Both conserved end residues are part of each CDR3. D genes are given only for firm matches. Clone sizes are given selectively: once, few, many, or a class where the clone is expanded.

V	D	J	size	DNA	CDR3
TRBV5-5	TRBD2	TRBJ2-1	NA	TGTGCCAGCAGCTTTTTAGCGGGGGACTATGAGCAGTTCTTC	CASSFLAGDYEQFF
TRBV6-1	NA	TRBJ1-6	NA	TGTGCCAGCGGAAGGGGTAGTGGATCACCCCTCCACTTT	CASGRGSGSPLHF
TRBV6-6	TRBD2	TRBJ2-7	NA	TGTGCCAGCGCCTTGGGCGGGGGTAGCTCCTACGAGCAGTACTTC	CASALGGGSSYEQYF
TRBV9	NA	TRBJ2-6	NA	TGTGCCAGCAGCGTTGGTGGATCTGGGGCCAACGTCCTGACTTTC	CASSVGGSGANVLTF
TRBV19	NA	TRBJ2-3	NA	TGTGCCACCCGCAGGGGGGCTCAACACACAGATACGCAGTATTTT	CATRRGAQHTDTQYF
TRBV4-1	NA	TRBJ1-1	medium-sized	TGCGCCAGCAGCCAAGTATCGAACATGAACACTGAAGCTTTCTTT	CASSQVSNMNTEAFF
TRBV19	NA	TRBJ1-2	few	TGTGCCAGTAGTATACCGGACTCTACTAACTATGGCTACACCTTC	CASSIPDSTNYGYTF
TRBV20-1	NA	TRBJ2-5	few	TGCAGCGCTAAATGGGGGACCCAGTACTTC	CSAKWGTQYF
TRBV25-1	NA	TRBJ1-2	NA	TGTGCCAGCAGTAAAACTGGGCCGCTCTATGGCTACACCTTC	CASSKTGPLYGYTF
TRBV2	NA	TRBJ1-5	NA	TGTGCCAGCAGTGACAGGGTAGGCAATCAGCCCCAGCATTTT	CASSDRVGNQPQHF
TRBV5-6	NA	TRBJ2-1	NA	TGTGCCAGCACCCTGATCAGACAGAATGGATACAATGAGCAGTTCTTC	CASTLIRQNGYNEQFF
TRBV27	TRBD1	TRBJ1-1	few	TGTGCCAGCAGTGGGGGACAGGGGGGAGGTGACACTGAAGCTTTCTTT	CASSGGQGGGDTEAFF
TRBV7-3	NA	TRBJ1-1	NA	TGTGCCAGCAGCCTGCAGGGAGGAACTGAAGCTTTCTTT	CASSLQGGTEAFF
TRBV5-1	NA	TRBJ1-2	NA	TGCGCCAGCAAAGACGATCAGACGGAGCACTATGGCTACACCTTC	CASKDDQTEHYGYTF
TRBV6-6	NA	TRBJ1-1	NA	TGTGCCAGCAGTTACAGGAGTCGGGATACTGAAGCTTTCTTT	CASSYRSRDTEAFF
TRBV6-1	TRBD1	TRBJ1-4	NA	TGTGCCAGCAATCTACAGGGGGGCACTAATGAAAAACTGTTTTTT	CASNLQGGTNEKLFF
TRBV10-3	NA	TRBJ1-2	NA	TGTGCCATCAGTGAACAGACCCTTGGCTACACCTTC	CAISEQTLGYTF
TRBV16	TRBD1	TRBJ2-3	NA	TGTGCCAGCTTCCAGGGGGCCGGAGATACGCAGTATTTT	CASFQGAGDTQYF
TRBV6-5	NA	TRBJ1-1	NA	TGTGCCAGCACCACGCGCCGGGACACTGAAGCTTTCTTT	CASTTRRDTEAFF
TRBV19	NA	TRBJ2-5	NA	TGTGCCAGTAGTGGCCCGGGCATACGGAAAGAGAGCCAGTACTTC	CASSGPGIRKESQYF
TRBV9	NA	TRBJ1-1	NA	TGTGCCAGCAATAGTGAGGGTCCTGAAGCTTTCTTT	CASNSEGPEAFF
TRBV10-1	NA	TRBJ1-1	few	TGCGCCGGGGCGGGGGTCAGGCTGTGCGCTGAAGCTTTCTTT	CAGAGVRLCAEAFF
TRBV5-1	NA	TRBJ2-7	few	TGCGCCAGCAGCTCCACAGGGAACTACTCCTACGAGCAGTACTTC	CASSSTGNYSYEQYF
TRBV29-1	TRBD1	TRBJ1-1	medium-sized	TGCAGCGTTGATACAGGGGAGGTCACTGAAGCTTTCTTT	CSVDTGEVTEAFF
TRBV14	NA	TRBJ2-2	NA	TGTGCCAGCAGCCAAGAGTGGGGTACCGGGGAGCTGTTTTTT	CASSQEWGTGELFF
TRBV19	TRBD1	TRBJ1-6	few	TGTGCCAGTAGTGGGACAGGGGGCGGCTCACCCCTCCACTTT	CASSGTGGGSPLHF
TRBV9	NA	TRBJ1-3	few	TGTGCCAGCAGTGCAGAGGGGGGCCCCATATATTTT	CASSAEGGPIYF
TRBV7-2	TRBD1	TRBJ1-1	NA	TGTGCCAGCAGCCCCTGGACAGGGGGCCCGACTGGGAGCACTGAAGCTTTCTTT	CASSPWTGGPTGSTEAFF
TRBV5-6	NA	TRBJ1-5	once	TGTGCCAGCAGCTTGGCTTTGAGGCTGCCCGAGGAGCCCCAGCATTTT	CASSLALRLPEEPQHF
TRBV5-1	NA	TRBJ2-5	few	TGCGCCAGCAGCTTGGGGAGGGGAGAGACCCAGTACTTC	CASSLGRGETQYF
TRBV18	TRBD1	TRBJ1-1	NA	TGTGCCAGCTCACCCAGACAGGGGTACACTGAAGCTTTCTTT	CASSPRQGYTEAFF
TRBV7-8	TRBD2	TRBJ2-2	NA	TGTGCCAGCAGCGGATTGACTAGCGTCCCCGGGGAGCTGTTTTTT	CASSGLTSVPGELFF
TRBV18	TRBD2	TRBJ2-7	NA	TGTGCCAGCTCAACCCTAGCGGGTAGCTCCTACGAGCAGTACTTC	CASSTLAGSSYEQYF
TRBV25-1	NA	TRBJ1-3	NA	TGTGCCAGCAGGGGGGGGGCTGGCGCTGGAAACACCATATATTTT	CASRGGAGAGNTIYF
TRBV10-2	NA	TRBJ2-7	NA	TGCGCCAGCAGTGAGTCGATCCCGGGTTCCGAGCAGTACTTC	CASSESIPGSEQYF
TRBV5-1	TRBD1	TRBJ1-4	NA	TGCGCCAGCAGATCTGGGACAGCTCCATACGAAAAACTGTTTTTT	CASRSGTAPYEKLFF
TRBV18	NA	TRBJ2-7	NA	TGTGCCAGCACTCTCGGGGGAACAGGGAATCCCTACGAGCAGTACTTC	CASTLGGTGNPYEQYF
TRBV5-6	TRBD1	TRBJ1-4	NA	TGTGCCAGCAGCTTATCGACAGGGCCCGGTGAAAAACTGTTTTTT	CASSLSTGPGEKLFF
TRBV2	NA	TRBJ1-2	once	TGTGCCAGCAGTGAAAGGAACAGCCACTATGGCTACACCTTC	CASSERNSHYGYTF
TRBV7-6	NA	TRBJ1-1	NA	TGTGCCAGCAGCGCACAGGGGAACACTGAAGCTTTCTTT	CASSAQGNTEAFF
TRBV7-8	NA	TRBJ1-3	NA	TGTGCCAGCAGCTTAGCCGCCAGGGACTCTGGAAACACCATATATTTT	CASSLAARDSGNTIYF
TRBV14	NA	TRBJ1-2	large	TGTGCCAGCAGCCAAGATCGGCGGAGCGGCTACACCTTC	CASSQDRRSGYTF
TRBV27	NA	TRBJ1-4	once	TGTGCCAGCAGTAAGCAGAATGAAAAACTGTTTTTT	CASSKQNEKLFF
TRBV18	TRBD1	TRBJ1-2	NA	TGTGCCAGCTCACCTTCGGGACAGCCCTATGGCTACACCTTC	CASSPSGQPYGYTF
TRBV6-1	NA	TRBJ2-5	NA	TGTGCCAGCAGTCGACTGGTAGAAGAGACCCAGTACTTC	CASSRLVEETQYF
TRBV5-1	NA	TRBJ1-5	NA	TGCGCCAGCAGCTTGGGGCCAGAGTCCCCCTATCAGCCCCAGCATTTT	CASSLGPESPYQPQHF
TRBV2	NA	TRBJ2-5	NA	TGTGCCAGCAGTGAAGCCCTAGGGGGAATGGGGGAGACCCAGTACTTC	CASSEALGGMGETQYF
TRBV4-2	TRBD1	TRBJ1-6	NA	TGTGCCAGCAGCCAATCCTCGGGACAGGGGTCTTACGCACCCCTCCACTTT	CASSQSSGQGSYAPLHF
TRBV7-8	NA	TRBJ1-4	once	TGTGCCAGCAGCCCACCAGGGGCTAATGAAAAACTGTTTTTT	CASSPPGANEKLFF
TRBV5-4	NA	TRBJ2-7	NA	TGTGCCAGCAGCCTACGCGGGTCGGACGAGCAGTACTTC	CASSLRGSDEQYF
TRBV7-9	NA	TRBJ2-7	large	TGTGCCAGCAGCTTAGTCGGGGGGCGCGGCGAGCAGTACTTC	CASSLVGGRGEQYF
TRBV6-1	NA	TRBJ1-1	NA	TGTGCCAGCAGTGAAGCTCCCCCACGTACTGAAGCTTTCTTT	CASSEAPPRTEAFF
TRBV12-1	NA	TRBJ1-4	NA	TGTGCCAGCAGCCTCAGGCGGCAGGGACATGAAAAACTGTTTTTT	CASSLRRQGHEKLFF
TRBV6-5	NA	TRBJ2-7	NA	TGTGCCAGCAGCGACCCGGACAGCTTTAAGTACTTC	CASSDPDSFKYF
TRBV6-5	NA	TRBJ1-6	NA	TGTGCCAGCAGTTACTCACCCCTCCACTTT	CASSYSPLHF
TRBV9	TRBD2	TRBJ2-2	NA	TGTGCCAGCAGCTTCCGGACTAGCGGGGGGGCCAGCACCGGGGAGCTGTTTTTT	CASSFRTSGGASTGELFF
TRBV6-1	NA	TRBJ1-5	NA	TGTGCCAGCAGTGTACAGGCGGCGAATCGGCCCCAGCATTTT	CASSVQAANRPQHF
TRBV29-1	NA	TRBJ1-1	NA	TGCAGCGTTGAGGTCGTGGCCTGGGCGAACACTGAAGCTTTCTTT	CSVEVVAWANTEAFF
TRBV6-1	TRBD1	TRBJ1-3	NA	TGTGCCAGCAGTCCCGAGGGGACAGGGAAGTACACCATATATTTT	CASSPEGTGKYTIYF